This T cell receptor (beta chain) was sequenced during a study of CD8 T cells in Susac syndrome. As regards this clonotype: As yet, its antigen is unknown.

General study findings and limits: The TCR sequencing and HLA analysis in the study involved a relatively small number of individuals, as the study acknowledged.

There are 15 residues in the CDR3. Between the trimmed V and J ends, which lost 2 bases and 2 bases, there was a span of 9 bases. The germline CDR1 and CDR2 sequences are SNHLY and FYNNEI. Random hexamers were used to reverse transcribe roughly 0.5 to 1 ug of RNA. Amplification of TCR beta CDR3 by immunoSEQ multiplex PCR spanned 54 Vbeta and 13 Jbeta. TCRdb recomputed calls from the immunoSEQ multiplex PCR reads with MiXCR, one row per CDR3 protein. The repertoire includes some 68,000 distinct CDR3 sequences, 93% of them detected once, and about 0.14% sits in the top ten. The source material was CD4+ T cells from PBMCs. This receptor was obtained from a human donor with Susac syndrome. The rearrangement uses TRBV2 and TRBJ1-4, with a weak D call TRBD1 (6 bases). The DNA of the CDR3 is TGTGCCAGCAGTGAAACGGGGGGCACTAATGAAAAACTGTTTTTT. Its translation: CASSETGGTNEKLFF.